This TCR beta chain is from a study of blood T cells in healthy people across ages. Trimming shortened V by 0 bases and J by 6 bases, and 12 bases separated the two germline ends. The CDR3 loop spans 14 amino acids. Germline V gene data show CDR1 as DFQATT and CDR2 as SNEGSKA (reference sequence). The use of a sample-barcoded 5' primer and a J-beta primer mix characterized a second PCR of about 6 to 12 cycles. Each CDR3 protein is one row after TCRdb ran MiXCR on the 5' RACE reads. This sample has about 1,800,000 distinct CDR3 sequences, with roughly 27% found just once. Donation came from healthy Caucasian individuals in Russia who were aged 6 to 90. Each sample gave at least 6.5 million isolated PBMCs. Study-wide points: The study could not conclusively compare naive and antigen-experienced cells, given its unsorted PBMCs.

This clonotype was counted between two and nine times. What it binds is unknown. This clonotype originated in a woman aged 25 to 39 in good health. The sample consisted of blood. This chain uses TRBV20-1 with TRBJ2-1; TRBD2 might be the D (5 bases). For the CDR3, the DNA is TGCAGTGCTAGAGATCCCGGACTCTTCAATGAGCAGTTCTTC. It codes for CSARDPGLFNEQFF.